The 13 T cell receptor beta chains below were found in one sample sequenced in a study of T cells in Graves' hyperthyroidism and ophthalmopathy. RNA transcripts gave rise to amplified TCR beta CDR3 regions. Researchers ran a first-round RT-PCR on the TCR CDR3 using the HTBI primer set. Via MiXCR, TCRdb re-called the multiplex PCR reads, giving one row per CDR3 protein. The sample records around 490,000 distinct CDR3 sequences, 15% to 20% being singletons. Material for sequencing was blood. These receptors originate from a man aged 35 to 55 with Graves' ophthalmopathy.

The chain joins TRBV20-1 to TRBJ2-1, with D perhaps TRBD2 (5 bases). Trimming stripped 0 bases from V and 6 bases from J, with 15 bases between. CDR3 length: 15 amino acids. Germline CDR1 DFQATT, CDR2 SNEGSKA (reference sequence). The CDR3 spells CSARDLRERPNEQFF. The CDR3 nucleotides are TGCAGTGCTAGAGATTTGAGGGAAAGGCCCAATGAGCAGTTCTTC.

This clonotype showed up just a few times. J is TRBJ2-1 and V is TRBV5-1; 11 bases align to TRBD2. V lost 4 bases to trimming and J lost 8 bases; unmatched junction nucleotides: 8. The germline gives CDR1 SGHRS, CDR2 YFSETQ. This CDR3 contains 15 residues. In DNA form, the CDR3 reads TGCGCCAGCAGCGCCATAGCGGGAGGGCCGGATGAGCAGTTCTTC. The encoded protein is CASSAIAGGPDEQFF.

The chain couples TRBV5-6 to TRBJ2-3; D is uncertain. The length of the CDR3 is 13 residues. From germline, CDR1 is SGHDT and CDR2 YYEEEE. V dropped 1 base and J dropped 4 bases, with 7 bases sitting between them. CDR3 sequence (DNA): TGTGCCAGCAGCTTGACAGTTCCAGATACGCAGTATTTT. Its translation: CASSLTVPDTQYF.

This clonotype was observed a handful of times. The chain links TRBV7-8 to TRBJ2-2; 8 nucleotides align to TRBD2. This CDR3 has 15 amino acids. V gave up 0 bases and J gave up 7 bases; unmatched junction bases: 4. CDR1 SGHVS and CDR2 FQNEAQ come from the germline V gene. CDR3 amino acids: CASSLAAGVNGELFF. Written as DNA, the CDR3 is TGTGCCAGCAGCTTAGCAGCGGGAGTAAACGGGGAGCTGTTTTTT.

V usage is TRBV28 and J usage is TRBJ2-3, with 13 bases lining up with TRBD2. Germline V gene lookup returns CDR1 MDHEN and CDR2 SYDVKM. The V gene end was trimmed by 5 bases and the J gene end by 4 bases; junction bases not matched to a gene: 12. The CDR3 loop spans 18 amino acids. The CDR3 region is CASSPTSGRAVGADTQYF. In nucleotides, the CDR3 is TGTGCCAGCAGTCCTACTAGCGGGAGGGCAGTTGGGGCAGATACGCAGTATTTT.

A word on this clonotype: A clone one base away is much larger, so this may be a read error. CDR3 sequence (DNA): TGTGCCAGCAGCTTAGGGACGGGATTGAACGCTGAAGCTTTCTTT. It translates to CASSLGTGLNAEAFF. The chain couples TRBV7-3 to TRBJ1-1; the D gene is possibly TRBD1 (5 bases). This CDR3 is built from 15 residues. CDR1 and CDR2 from the germline V gene are SGHTA and FQGTGA.

This clonotype has only a few counts. V and J are TRBV27 and TRBJ2-5; D may be TRBD1 or TRBD2 (5 bases each). The CDR3 extends over 13 amino acids. Germline lookup yields CDR1 MNHEY and CDR2 SMNVEV (reference sequence). Trimming cost V 3 bases and J 2 bases, with 7 bases left between them. The CDR3 reads CASSFWGQETQYF. CDR3 coding DNA: TGTGCCAGCAGTTTCTGGGGGCAAGAGACCCAGTACTTC.

As regards this clonotype: Mismatch with germline at one junction end may stem from a read error. The chain links TRBV7-3 to TRBJ1-1, with D unresolved. The CDR3 is made up of 14 amino acids. In germline, CDR1 is SGHTA, CDR2 FQGTGA. The CDR3 DNA reads as TGTGCCAGCAGCTTAACAGGGTTTGGCACTGGAGCTTTCTTT. As protein: CASSLTGFGTGAFF.

This chain links TRBV7-2 with TRBJ2-3; 9 positions match TRBD1. This CDR3 comprises 15 residues. CDR1 and CDR2 (germline): SGHTA, FQGNSA. The trim removed 9 bases at V and 1 base at J, leaving 8 bases unmatched. The CDR3 sequence: CASSSTGGRTDTQYF. As DNA, the CDR3 is TGTGCCAGTAGTTCAACAGGGGGCCGCACAGATACGCAGTATTTT.

The CDR3 coding sequence is TGTGCCAGCAGGCGGACAGGGGGGGACATTCAGTACTTC. Its translation: CASRRTGGDIQYF. The chain joins TRBV11-2 to TRBJ2-4, with 10 bases that match TRBD1. Germline V gene lookup returns CDR1 SGHAT and CDR2 FQNNGV. Trimming removed 6 bases from V and 8 bases from J; junction bases left unmatched: 4. This CDR3 spans 13 amino acids.

This clonotype has a handful of counts. The chain recombines TRBV2 with TRBJ1-2, with 9 bases lining up with TRBD1. Germline values: CDR1 SNHLY, CDR2 FYNNEI. The CDR3 is 13 residues long. V lost 9 bases, J lost 3 bases, and 5 bases stayed unmatched. In nucleotides, the CDR3 is TGTGCCAGTTGGACAGGGGTTTACTATGGCTACACCTTC. It encodes CASWTGVYYGYTF.

A few counts support this clonotype. The J gene is TRBJ2-2, the V gene TRBV9, with D unclear. Trimming cost V 0 bases and J 7 bases, with 7 bases left between them. CDR1 SGDLS and CDR2 YYNGEE come from the germline V gene. The CDR3 totals 13 residues. The CDR3 here is CASSVEQLGELFF. As DNA, the CDR3 is TGTGCCAGCAGCGTAGAGCAGCTCGGGGAGCTGTTTTTT. Based on the CDR3 plus reference TRBV9 and TRBJ2-2, the full variable domain is DSGVTQTPKHLITATGQRVTLRCSPRSGDLSVYWYQQSLDQGLQFLIQYYNGEERAKGNILERFSAQQFPDLHSELNLSSLELGDSALYFCASSVEQLGELFFGEGSRLTVL.

J is TRBJ1-5 and V is TRBV4-3; 9 bases match TRBD1. The V segment lost 5 bases and the J segment 2 bases; nucleotides outside the gene matches: 7. The CDR3 is 16 amino acids. Germline V gives CDR1 LGHNA, CDR2 YSLEER. CDR3 in DNA: TGCGCCAGCAGCGAGACAGGGGGGATAGGCAATCAGCCCCAGCATTTT. Amino acid sequence: CASSETGGIGNQPQHF.